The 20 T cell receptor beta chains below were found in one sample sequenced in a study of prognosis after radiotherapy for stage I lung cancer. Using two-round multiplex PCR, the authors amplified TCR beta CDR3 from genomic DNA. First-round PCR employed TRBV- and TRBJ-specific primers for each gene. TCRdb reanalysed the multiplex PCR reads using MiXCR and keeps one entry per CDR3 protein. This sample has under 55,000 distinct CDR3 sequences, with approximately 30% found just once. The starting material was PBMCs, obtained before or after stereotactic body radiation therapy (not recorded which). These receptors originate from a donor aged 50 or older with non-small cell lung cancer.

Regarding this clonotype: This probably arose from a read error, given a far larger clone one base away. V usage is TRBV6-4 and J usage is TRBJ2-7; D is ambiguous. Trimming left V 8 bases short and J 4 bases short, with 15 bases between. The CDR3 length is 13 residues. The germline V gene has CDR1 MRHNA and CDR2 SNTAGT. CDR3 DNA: TGTGCCAGCGGGGTATTTGGGGTATACGAGCAGTACTTC. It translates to CASGVFGVYEQYF.

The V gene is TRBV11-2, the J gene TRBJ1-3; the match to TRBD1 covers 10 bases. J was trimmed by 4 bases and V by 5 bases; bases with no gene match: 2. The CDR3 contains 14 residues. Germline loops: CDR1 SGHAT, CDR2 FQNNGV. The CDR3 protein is CASSQGQGGNTIYF. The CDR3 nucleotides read TGTGCCAGCAGCCAGGGACAGGGGGGAAACACCATATATTTT. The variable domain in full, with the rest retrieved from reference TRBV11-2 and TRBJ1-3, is EAGVAQSPRYKIIEKRQSVAFWCNPISGHATLYWYQQILGQGPKLLIQFQNNGVVDDSQLPKDRFSAERLKGVDSTLKIQPAKLEDSAVYLCASSQGQGGNTIYFGEGSWLTVV.

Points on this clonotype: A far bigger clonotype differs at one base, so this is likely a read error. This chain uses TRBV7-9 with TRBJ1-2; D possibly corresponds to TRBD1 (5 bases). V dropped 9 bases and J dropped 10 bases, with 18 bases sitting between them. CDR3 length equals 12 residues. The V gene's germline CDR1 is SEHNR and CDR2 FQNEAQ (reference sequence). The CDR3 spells CASSVGGEYYTF. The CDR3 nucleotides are TGTGCCAGTAGTGTGGGAGGGGAATACTACACCTTC. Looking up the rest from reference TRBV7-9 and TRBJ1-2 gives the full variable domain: DTGVSQNPRHKITKRGQNVTFRCDPISEHNRLYWYRQTLGQGPEFLTYFQNEAQLEKSRLLSDRFSAERPKGSFSTLEIQRTEQGDSAMYLCASSVGGEYYTFGSGTRLTVV.

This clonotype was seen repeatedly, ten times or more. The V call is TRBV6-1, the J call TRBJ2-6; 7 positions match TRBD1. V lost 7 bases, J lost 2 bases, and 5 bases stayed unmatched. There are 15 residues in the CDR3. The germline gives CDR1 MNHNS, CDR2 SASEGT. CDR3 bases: TGTGCCAGCATTTCACAGGGGACTGGGGCCAACGTCCTGACTTTC. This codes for CASISQGTGANVLTF.

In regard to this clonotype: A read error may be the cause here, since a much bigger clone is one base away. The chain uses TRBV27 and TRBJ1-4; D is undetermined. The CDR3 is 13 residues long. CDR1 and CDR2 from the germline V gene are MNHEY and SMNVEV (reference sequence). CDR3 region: CASSWVMDEKMFF. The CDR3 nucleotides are TGTGCCAGCAGTTGGGTTATGGATGAAAAAATGTTTTTT. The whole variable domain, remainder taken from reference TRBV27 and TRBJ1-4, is EAQVTQNPRYLITVTGKKLTVTCSQNMNHEYMSWYRQDPGLGLRQIYYSMNVEVTDKGDVPEGYKVSRKEKRNFPLILESPSPNQTSLYFCASSWVMDEKMFFGSGTQLSVL.

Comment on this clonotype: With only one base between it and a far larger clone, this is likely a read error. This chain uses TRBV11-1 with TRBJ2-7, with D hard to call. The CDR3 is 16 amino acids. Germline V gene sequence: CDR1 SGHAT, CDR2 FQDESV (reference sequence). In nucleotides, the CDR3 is TGCGCCAGCAGCTTGGAACAATCGGTCCGGGCGTCCGAGCAGCACTTC. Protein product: CASSLEQSVRASEQHF.

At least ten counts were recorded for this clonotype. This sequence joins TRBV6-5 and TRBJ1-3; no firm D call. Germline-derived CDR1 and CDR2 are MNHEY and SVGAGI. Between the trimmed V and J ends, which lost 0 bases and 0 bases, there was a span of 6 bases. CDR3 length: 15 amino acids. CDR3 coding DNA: TGTGCCAGCAGTTACTCGGGGTACTCTGGAAACACCATATATTTT. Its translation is CASSYSGYSGNTIYF.

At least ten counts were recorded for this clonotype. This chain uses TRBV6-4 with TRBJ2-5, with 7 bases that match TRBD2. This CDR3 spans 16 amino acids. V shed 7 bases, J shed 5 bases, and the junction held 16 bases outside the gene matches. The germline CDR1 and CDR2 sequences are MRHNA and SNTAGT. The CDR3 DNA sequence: TGTGCCAGCATGGGTAGAAGGACTAGACCTTCGGAGACCCAGTACTTC. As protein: CASMGRRTRPSETQYF.

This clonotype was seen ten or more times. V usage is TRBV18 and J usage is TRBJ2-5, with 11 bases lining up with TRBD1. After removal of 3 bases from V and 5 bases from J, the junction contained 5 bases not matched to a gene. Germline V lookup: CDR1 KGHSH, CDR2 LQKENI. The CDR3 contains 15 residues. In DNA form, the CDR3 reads TGTGCCAGCTCACCGAGGACAGGGGGCAGCGAGACCCAGTACTTC. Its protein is CASSPRTGGSETQYF.

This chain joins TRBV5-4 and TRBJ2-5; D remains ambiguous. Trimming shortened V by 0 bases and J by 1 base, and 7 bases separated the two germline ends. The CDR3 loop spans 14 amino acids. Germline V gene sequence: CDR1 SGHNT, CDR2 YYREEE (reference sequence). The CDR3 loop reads CASSLAAAQETQYF. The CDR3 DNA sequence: TGTGCCAGCAGCTTGGCGGCAGCCCAAGAGACCCAGTACTTC.

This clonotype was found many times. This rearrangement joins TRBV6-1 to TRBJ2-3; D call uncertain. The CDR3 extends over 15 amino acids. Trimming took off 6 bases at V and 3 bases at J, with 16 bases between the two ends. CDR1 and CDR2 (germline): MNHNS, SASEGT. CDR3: CASSRSDLRTDTQYF. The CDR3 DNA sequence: TGTGCCAGCAGCAGGTCGGACCTCAGAACAGATACGCAGTATTTT.

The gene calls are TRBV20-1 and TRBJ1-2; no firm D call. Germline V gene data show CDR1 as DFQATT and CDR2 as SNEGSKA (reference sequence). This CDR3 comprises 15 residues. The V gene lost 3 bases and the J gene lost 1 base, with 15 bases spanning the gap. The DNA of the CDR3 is TGCAGTGCTAGTCCTCCAGGTGGCCTTAACTATGGCTACACCTTC. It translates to CSASPPGGLNYGYTF.

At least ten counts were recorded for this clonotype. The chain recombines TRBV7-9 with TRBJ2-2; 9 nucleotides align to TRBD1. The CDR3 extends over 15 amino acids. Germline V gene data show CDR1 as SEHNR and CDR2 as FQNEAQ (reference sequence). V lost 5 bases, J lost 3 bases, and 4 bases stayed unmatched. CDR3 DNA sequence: TGTGCCAGCAGCCACCGACAGGGGGACACCGGGGAGCTGTTTTTT. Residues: CASSHRQGDTGELFF.

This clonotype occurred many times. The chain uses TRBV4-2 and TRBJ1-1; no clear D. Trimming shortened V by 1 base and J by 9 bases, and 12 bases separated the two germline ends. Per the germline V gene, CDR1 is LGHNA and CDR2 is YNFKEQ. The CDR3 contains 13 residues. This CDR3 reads CASSQGRSQKAFF. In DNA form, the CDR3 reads TGTGCCAGCAGCCAAGGTCGGTCTCAAAAAGCTTTCTTT.

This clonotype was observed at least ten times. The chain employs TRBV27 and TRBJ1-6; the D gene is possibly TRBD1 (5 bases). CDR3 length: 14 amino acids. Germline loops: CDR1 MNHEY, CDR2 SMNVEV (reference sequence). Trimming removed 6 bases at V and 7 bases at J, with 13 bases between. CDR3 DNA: TGTGCCAGCAGCAGGGTCGGGTTAAATTCACCCCTCCACTTT. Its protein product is CASSRVGLNSPLHF.

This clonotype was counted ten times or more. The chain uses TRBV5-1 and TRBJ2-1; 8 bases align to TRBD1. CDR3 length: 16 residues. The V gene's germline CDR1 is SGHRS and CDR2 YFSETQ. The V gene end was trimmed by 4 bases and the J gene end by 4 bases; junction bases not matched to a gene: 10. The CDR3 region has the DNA TGCGCCAGCAGCCGAATCGGGACAGGACTGTACAATGAGCAGTTCTTC. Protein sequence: CASSRIGTGLYNEQFF.

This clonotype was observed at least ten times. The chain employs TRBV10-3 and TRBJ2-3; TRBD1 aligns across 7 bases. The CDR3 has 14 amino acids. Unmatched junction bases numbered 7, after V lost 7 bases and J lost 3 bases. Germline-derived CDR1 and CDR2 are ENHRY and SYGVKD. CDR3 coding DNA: TGTGCCATCACCCGGACAGGACTTACAGATACGCAGTATTTT. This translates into CAITRTGLTDTQYF.

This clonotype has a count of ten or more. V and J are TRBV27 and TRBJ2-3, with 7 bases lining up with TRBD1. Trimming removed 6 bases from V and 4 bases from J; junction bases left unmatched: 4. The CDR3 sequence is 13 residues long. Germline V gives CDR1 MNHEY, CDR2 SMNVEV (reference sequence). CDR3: CASRLTGADTQYF. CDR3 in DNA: TGTGCCAGCAGACTCACAGGGGCAGATACGCAGTATTTT.

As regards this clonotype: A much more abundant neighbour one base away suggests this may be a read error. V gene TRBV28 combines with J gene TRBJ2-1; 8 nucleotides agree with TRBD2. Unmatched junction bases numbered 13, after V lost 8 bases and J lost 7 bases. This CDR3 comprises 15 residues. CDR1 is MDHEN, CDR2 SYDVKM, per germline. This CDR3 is CASLSGGRPLNEQFF. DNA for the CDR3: TGTGCCAGCCTGTCCGGCGGGAGGCCCTTGAATGAGCAGTTCTTC.

CDR3 loop: CASSFPGAGDTQYF. Here the CDR3 DNA reads TGTGCCAGCAGCTTTCCGGGGGCGGGAGATACCCAGTACTTC. V usage is TRBV5-4 and J usage is TRBJ2-5; a possible D gene is TRBD2 (7 bases). The CDR3 loop spans 14 amino acids. Trimming stripped 2 bases from V and 8 bases from J, with 16 bases between. Germline V lookup: CDR1 SGHNT, CDR2 YYREEE (reference sequence).